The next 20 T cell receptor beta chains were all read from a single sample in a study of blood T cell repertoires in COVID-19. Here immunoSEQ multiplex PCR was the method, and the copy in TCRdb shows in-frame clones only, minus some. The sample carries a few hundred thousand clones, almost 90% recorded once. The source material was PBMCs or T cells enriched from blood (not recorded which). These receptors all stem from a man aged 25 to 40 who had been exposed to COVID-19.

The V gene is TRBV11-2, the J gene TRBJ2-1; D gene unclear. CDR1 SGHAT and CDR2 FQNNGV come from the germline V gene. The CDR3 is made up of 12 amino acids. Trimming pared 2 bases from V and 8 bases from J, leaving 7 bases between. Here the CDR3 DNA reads TGTGCCAGCAGCTTATTCCGGGATGAGCAGTTCTTC. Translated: CASSLFRDEQFF.

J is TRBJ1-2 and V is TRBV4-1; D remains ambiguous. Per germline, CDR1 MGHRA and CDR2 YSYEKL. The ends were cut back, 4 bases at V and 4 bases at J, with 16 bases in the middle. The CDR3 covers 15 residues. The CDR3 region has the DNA TGCGCCAGCAGCCCCTTAACGGGTGGCGGCTATGGCTACACCTTC. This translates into CASSPLTGGGYGYTF.

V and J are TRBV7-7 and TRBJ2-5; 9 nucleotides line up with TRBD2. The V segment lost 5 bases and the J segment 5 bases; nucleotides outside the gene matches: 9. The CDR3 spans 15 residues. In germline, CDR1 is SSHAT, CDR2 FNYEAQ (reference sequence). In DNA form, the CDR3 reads TGTGCCAGCAGCCAAGAGGCGGGGGGGAGGGAGACCCAGTACTTC. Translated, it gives CASSQEAGGRETQYF. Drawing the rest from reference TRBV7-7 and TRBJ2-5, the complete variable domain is GAGVSQSPRYKVTKRGQDVTLRCDPISSHATLYWYQQALGQGPEFLTYFNYEAQPDKSGLPSDRFSAERPEGSISTLTIQRTEQRDSAMYRCASSQEAGGRETQYFGPGTRLLVL.

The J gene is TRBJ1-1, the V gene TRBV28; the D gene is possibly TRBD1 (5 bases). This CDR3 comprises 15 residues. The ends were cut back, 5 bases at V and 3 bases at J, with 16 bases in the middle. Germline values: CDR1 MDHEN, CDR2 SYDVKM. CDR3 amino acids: CASSTPGRGYTEAFF. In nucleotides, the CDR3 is TGTGCCAGCAGTACCCCGGGGCGGGGCTACACTGAAGCTTTCTTT.

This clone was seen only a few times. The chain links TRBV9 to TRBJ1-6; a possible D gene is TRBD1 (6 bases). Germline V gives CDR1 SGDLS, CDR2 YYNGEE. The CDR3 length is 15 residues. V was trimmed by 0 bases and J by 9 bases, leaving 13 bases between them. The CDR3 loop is CASSVAQGGGSPLHF. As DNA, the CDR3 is TGTGCCAGCAGCGTAGCACAAGGGGGGGGTTCACCCCTCCACTTT.

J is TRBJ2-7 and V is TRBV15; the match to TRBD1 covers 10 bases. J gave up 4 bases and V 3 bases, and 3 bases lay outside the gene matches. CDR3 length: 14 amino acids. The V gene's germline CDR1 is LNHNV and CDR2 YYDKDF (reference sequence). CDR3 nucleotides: TGTGCCACCAGCAGGGACAGGGGGGTATACGAGCAGTACTTC. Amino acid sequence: CATSRDRGVYEQYF.

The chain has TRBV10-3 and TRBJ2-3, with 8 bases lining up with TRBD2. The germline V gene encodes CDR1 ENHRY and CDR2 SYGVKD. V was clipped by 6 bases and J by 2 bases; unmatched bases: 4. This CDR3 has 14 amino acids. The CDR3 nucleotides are TGTGCCATCAGCCGGGAGGGTGACACAGATACGCAGTATTTT. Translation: CAISREGDTDTQYF.

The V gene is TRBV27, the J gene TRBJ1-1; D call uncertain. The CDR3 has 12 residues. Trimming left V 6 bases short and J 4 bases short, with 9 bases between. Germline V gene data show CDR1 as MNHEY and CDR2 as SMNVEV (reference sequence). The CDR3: CASSHGPTEAFF. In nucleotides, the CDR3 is TGTGCCAGCAGCCATGGGCCCACTGAAGCTTTCTTT.

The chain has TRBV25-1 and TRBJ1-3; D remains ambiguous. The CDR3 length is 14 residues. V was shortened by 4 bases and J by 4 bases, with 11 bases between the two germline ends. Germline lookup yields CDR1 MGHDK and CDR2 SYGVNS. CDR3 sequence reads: CASSGVGEGNTIYF. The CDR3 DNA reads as TGTGCCAGCAGTGGAGTAGGAGAAGGAAACACCATATATTTT. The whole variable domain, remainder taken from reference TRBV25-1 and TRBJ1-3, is EADIYQTPRYLVIGTGKKITLECSQTMGHDKMYWYQQDPGMELHLIHYSYGVNSTEKGDLSSESTVSRIRTEHFPLTLESARPSHTSQYLCASSGVGEGNTIYFGEGSWLTVV.

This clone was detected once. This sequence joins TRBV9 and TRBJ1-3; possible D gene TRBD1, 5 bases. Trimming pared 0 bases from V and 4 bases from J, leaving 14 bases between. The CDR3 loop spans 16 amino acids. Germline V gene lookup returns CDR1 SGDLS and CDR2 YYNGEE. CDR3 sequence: CASSVGYRGSGNTIYF. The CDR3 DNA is TGTGCCAGCAGCGTAGGGTACCGGGGGTCCGGAAACACCATATATTTT.

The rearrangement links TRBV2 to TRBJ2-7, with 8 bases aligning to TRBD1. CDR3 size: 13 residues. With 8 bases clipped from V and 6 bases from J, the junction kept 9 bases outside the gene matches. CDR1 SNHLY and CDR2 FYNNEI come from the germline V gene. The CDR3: CASGWDRMGEQYF. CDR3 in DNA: TGTGCCAGCGGATGGGACAGGATGGGCGAGCAGTACTTC.

As DNA, the CDR3 is TGTGCCAGCAGCCTCATAGGAGGCACAGATACGCAGTATTTT. Translated: CASSLIGGTDTQYF. J is TRBJ2-3 and V is TRBV4-2; D ambiguous. V shed 4 bases and J shed 1 base, with 9 bases lying between them. Looked up from germline, CDR1 is LGHNA and CDR2 is YNFKEQ. The CDR3 runs to 14 residues.

CDR3: CASSQELQETQYF. The CDR3 bases are TGTGCCAGCAGCCAGGAGTTGCAAGAGACCCAGTACTTC. The rearrangement uses TRBV4-2 and TRBJ2-5; D gene uncertain. The CDR3 sequence is 13 residues long. Germline values: CDR1 LGHNA, CDR2 YNFKEQ. Trimming took off 3 bases at V and 2 bases at J, with 7 bases between the two ends.

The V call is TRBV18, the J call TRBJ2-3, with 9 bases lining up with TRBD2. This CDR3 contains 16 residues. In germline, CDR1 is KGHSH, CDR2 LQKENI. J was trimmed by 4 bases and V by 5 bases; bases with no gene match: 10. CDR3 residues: CASSSWTSASPDTQYF. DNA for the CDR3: TGTGCCAGCTCATCCTGGACTAGCGCCAGCCCAGATACGCAGTATTTT.

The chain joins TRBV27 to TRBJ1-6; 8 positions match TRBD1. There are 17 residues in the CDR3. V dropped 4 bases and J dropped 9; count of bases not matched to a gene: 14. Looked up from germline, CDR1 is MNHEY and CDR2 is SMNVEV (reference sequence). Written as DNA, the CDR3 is TGTGCCAGCAGTTCATCATTCGTAACAGGGGGAAGTTCACCCCTCCACTTT. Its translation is CASSSSFVTGGSSPLHF.

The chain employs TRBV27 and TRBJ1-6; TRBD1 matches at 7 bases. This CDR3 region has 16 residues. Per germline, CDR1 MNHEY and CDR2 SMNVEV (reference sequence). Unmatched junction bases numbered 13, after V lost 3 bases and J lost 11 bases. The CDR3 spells CASSFSLTGLDAPLHF. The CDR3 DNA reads TGTGCCAGCAGTTTTTCTCTGACAGGGTTGGATGCACCCCTCCACTTT.

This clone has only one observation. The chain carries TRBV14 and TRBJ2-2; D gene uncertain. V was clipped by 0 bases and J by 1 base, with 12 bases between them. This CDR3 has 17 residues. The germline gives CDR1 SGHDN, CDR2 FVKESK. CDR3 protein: CASSQDRVAMNTGELFF. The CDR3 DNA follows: TGTGCCAGCAGCCAAGATCGGGTAGCTATGAACACCGGGGAGCTGTTTTTT.

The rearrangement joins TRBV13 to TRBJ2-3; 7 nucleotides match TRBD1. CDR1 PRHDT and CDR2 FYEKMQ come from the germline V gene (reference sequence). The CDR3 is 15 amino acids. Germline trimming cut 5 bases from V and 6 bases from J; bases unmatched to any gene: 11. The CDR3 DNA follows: TGTGCCAGCAGCCTTGAAGGGGGCTCTGCTGATACGCAGTATTTT. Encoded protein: CASSLEGGSADTQYF.

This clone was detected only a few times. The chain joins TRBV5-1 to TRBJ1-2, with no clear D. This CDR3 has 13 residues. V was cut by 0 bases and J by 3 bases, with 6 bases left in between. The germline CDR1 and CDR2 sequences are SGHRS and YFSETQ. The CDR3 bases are TGCGCCAGCAGCTTGGACGGGGACTATGGCTACACCTTC. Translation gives CASSLDGDYGYTF.

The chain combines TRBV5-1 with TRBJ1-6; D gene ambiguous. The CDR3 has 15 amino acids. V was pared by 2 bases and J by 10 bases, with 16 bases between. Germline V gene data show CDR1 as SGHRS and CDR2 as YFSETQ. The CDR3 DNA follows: TGCGCCAGCAGCTTTTTAACTGGAGACTCATCACCCCTCCACTTT. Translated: CASSFLTGDSSPLHF. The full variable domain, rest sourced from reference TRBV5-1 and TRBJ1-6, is KAGVTQTPRYLIKTRGQQVTLSCSPISGHRSVSWYQQTPGQGLQFLFEYFSETQRNKGNFPGRFSGRQFSNSRSEMNVSTLELGDSALYLCASSFLTGDSSPLHFGNGTRLTVT.